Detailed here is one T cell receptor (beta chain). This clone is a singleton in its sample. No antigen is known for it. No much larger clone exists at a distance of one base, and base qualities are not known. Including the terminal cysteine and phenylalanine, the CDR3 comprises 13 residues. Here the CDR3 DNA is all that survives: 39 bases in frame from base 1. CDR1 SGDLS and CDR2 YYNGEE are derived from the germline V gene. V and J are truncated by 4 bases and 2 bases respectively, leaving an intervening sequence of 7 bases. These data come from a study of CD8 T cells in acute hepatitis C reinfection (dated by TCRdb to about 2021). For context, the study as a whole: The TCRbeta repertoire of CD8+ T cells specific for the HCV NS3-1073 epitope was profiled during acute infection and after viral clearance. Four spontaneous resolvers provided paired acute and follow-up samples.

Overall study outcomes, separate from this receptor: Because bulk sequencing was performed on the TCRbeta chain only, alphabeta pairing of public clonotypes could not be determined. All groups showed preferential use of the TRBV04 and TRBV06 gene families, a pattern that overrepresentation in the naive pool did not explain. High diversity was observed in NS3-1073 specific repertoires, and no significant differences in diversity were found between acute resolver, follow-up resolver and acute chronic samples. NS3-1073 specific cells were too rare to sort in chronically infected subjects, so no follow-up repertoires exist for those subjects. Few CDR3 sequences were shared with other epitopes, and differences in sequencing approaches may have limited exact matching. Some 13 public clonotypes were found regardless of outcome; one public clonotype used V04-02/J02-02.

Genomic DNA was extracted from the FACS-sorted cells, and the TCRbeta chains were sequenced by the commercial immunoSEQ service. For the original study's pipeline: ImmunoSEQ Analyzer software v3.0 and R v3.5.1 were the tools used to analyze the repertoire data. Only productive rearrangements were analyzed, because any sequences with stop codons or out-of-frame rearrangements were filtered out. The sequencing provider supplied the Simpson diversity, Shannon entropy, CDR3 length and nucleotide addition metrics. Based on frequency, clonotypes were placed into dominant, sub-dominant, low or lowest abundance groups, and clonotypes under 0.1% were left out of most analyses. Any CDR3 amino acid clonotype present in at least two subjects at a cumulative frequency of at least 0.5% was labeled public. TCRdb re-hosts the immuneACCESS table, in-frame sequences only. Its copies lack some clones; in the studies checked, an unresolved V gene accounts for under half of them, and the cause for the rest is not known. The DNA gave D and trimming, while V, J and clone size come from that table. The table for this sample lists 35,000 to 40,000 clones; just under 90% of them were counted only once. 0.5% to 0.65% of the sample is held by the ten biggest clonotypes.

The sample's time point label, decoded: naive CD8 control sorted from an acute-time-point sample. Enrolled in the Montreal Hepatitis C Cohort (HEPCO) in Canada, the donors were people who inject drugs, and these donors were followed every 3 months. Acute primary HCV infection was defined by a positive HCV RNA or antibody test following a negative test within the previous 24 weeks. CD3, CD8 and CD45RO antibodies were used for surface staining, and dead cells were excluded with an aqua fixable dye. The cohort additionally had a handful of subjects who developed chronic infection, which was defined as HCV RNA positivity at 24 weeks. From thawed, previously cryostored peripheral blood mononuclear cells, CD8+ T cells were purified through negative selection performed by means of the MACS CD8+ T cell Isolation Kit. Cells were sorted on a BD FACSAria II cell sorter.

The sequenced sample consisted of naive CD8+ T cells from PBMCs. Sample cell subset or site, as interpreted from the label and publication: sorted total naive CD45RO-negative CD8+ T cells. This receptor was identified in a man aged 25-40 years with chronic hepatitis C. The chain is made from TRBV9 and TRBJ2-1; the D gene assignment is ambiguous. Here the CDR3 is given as CASSNGPYNEQFF. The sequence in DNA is TGTGCCAGCAGCAATGGGCCCTACAATGAGCAGTTCTTC.